This is a list of T cell receptor beta chains from one sample in a study of cytomegalovirus exposure and HLA in healthy donors. The protocol was immunoSEQ multiplex PCR, while the TCRdb copy is restricted to in-frame clones and leaves out a portion. The sample has nearly 95,000 clones, 7.5% to 8.5% seen once. The sequenced sample was PBMCs. These receptors originate from a man between 45 and 60 years old in good health and CMV-seronegative. Each CDR3 is given without its conserved first and last residue. D genes are given only for firm matches.

J gene,D gene,V gene,CDR3 protein
TRBJ1-1,.,TRBV7-2,ASSLESTQAEAF
TRBJ2-3,TRBD2,TRBV5-1,ASSGWTSGSTDTQY
TRBJ2-7,.,TRBV1,TSSQVSGRARYEQY
TRBJ2-7,.,TRBV9,ASSPFSADTSYEQY
TRBJ1-1,TRBD1,TRBV7-3,ASSRDRESEAF
TRBJ2-6,.,TRBV11-2,ASTWSSGANVLT
TRBJ2-7,.,TRBV29-1,SVITVYEQY
TRBJ1-4,TRBD1,TRBV7-9,ASSLDVRDSEKLF
TRBJ2-3,.,TRBV7-9,ASSRRDKDTQY
TRBJ1-3,.,TRBV5-1,ASTRGVPGNTIY
TRBJ2-5,.,TRBV28,ASSLFPSQETQY
TRBJ2-6,.,TRBV6-6,ASSYAGTGANVLT
TRBJ2-5,.,TRBV29-1,SVGQETQY